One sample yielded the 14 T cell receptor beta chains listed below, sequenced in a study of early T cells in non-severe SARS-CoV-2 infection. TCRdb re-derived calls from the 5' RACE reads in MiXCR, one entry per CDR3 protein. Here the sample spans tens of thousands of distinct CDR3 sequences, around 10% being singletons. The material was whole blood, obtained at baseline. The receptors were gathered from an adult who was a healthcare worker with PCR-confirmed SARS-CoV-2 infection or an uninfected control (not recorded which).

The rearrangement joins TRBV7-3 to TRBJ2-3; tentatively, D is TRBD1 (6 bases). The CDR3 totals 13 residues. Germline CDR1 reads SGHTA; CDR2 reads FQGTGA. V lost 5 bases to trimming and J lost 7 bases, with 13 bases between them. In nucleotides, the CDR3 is TGTGCCAGCAGCCTGCTCGGGGACAATACGCAGTATTTT. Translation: CASSLLGDNTQYF.

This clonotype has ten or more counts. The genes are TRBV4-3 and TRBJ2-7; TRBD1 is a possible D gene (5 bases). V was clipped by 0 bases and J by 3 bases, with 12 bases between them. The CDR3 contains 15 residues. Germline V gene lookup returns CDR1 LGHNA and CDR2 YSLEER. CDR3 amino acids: CASSQDTGRDYEQYF. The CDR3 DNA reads TGCGCCAGCAGCCAAGATACGGGCAGGGACTACGAGCAGTACTTC.

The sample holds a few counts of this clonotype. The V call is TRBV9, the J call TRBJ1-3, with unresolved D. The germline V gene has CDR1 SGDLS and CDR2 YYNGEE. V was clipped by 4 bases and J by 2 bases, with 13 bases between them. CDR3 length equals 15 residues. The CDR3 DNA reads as TGTGCCAGCAGCACCGGCCCCGTGGCTGGAAACACCATATATTTT. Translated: CASSTGPVAGNTIYF. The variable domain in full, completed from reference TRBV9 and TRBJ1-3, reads DSGVTQTPKHLITATGQRVTLRCSPRSGDLSVYWYQQSLDQGLQFLIQYYNGEERAKGNILERFSAQQFPDLHSELNLSSLELGDSALYFCASSTGPVAGNTIYFGEGSWLTVV.

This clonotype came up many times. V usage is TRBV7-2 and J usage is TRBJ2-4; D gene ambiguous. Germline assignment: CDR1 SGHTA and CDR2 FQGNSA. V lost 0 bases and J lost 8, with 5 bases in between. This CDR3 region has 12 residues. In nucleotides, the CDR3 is TGTGCCAGCAGCTTAGCGTCGGACATTCAGTACTTC. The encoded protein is CASSLASDIQYF.

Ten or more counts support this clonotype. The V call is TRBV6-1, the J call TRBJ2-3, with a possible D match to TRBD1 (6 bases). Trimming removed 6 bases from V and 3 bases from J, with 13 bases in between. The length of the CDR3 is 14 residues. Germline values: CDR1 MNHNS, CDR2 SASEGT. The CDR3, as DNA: TGTGCCAGCAGGGACAGTGCGGAGACAGATACGCAGTATTTT. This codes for CASRDSAETDTQYF.

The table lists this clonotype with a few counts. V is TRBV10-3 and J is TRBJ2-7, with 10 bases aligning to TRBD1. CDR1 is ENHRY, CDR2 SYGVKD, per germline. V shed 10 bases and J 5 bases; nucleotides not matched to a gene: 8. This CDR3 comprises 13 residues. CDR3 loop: CANTPGQGHEQYF. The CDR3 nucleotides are TGTGCCAACACGCCGGGACAGGGGCACGAGCAGTACTTC.

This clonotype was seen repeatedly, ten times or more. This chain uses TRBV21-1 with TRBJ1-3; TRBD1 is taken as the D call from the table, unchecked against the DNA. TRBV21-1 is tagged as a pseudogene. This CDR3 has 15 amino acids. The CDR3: CASIPGQPSGNTIYF. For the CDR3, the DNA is TGTGCCAGCATCCCGGGACAGCCCTCTGGAAACACCATATATTTT.

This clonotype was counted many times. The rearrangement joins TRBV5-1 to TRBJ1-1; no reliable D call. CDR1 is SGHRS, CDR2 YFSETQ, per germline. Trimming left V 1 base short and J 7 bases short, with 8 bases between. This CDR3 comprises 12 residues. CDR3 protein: CASSLFDGEAFF. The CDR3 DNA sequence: TGCGCCAGCAGCTTGTTCGACGGTGAAGCTTTCTTT.

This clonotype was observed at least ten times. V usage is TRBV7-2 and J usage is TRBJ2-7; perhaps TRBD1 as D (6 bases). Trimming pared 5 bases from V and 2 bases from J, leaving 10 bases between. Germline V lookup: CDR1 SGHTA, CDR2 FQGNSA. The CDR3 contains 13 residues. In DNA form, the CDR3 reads TGTGCCAGCAGCCGGACAGCTACCTACGAGCAGTACTTC. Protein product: CASSRTATYEQYF.

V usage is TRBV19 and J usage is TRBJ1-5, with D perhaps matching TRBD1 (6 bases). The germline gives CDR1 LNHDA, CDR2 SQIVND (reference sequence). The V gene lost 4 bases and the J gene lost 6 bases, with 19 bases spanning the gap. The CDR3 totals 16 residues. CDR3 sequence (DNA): TGTGCCAGTAGTACCCTCCGACAGGTAGGGAGTCAGCCCCAGCATTTT. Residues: CASSTLRQVGSQPQHF.

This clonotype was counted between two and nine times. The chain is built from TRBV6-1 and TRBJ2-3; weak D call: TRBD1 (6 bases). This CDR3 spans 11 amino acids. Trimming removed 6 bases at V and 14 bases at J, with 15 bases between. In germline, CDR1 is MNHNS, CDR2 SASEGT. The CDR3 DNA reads TGTGCCAGCAGCAGGGGCCAAACATTGTATTTT. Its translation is CASSRGQTLYF.

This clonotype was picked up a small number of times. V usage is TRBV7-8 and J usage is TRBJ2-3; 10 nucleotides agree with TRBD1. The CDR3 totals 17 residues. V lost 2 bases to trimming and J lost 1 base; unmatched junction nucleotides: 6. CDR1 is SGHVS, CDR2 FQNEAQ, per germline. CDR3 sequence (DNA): TGTGCCAGCAGCTTACCGGGACAGGGGCCGGGCACAGATACGCAGTATTTT. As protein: CASSLPGQGPGTDTQYF.

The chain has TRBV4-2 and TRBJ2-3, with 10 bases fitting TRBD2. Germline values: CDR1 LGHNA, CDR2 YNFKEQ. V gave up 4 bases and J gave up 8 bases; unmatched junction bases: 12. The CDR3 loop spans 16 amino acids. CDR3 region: CASSPRRAGGPATQYF. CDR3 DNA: TGTGCCAGCAGCCCCCGCCGAGCGGGGGGGCCTGCTACGCAGTATTTT.

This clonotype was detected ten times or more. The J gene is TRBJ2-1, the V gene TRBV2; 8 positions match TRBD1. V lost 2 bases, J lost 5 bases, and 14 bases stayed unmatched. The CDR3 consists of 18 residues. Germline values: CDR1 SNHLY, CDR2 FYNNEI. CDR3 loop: CASSERGTTGAGDNEQFF. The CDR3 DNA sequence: TGTGCCAGCAGTGAAAGGGGGACGACAGGGGCCGGAGACAATGAGCAGTTCTTC. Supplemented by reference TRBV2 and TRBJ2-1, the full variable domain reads EPEVTQTPSHQVTQMGQEVILRCVPISNHLYFYWYRQILGQKVEFLVSFYNNEISEKSEIFDDQFSVERPDGSNFTLKIRSTKLEDSAMYFCASSERGTTGAGDNEQFFGPGTRLTVL.